This TCR beta chain comes out of a study of T cell repertoires in cytomegalovirus infection. Study-wide background: Evidence of both CMV infection and a matching HLA type came from public TCR beta signatures.

MiXCR, applied by TCRdb to the reads, yields one record per CDR3 protein. The repertoire consists of 200,000 to 250,000 distinct CDR3 sequences, with roughly 6.5% occurring once and the leading ten covering around 6%. The CDR3 extends over 12 amino acids. Germline V CDR1 and CDR2: SQVTM, ANQGSEA. The V end lost 8 bases, the J end lost 0 bases, and 11 bases lay between the germline ends. The rearrangement uses TRBV29-1 and TRBJ2-7; a possible D gene is TRBD2 (6 bases). The specimen was PBMCs. This TCR was recovered from a human donor in good health (CMV status not recorded). Some clones in this sample may be carry-over from other donors' samples. CDR3 region: CSFSGPSYEQYF. CDR3 sequence (DNA): TGCAGCTTTAGCGGTCCCTCCTACGAGCAGTACTTC.